The table lists the clone carrying this TCR beta chain with a few counts. The record originates from a study of blood T cell repertoires in COVID-19. The repertoire was sequenced with immunoSEQ multiplex PCR; TCRdb's copy has only in-frame clones and lacks some. There are some 250,000 clones in the sample; roughly 76% occur only once, and 6.5% to 8.5% lies in the top ten. The clonotype originates from a woman at least 80 years old with COVID-19, enrolled during active disease. The specimen sequenced was peripheral blood.

CDR3 amino acids: CASSLGQSYGYTF. In DNA form, the CDR3 reads TGTGCCAGCAGCTTGGGGCAGTCCTATGGCTACACCTTC. The rearrangement links TRBV5-6 to TRBJ1-2, with D unclear. Per germline, CDR1 SGHDT and CDR2 YYEEEE. The V and J ends lost 0 bases and 4 bases respectively, with 7 bases between them. The CDR3 has 13 residues. Together with reference TRBV5-6 and TRBJ1-2, the CDR3 gives the full variable domain: DAGVTQSPTHLIKTRGQQVTLRCSPKSGHDTVSWYQQALGQGPQFIFQYYEEEERQRGNFPDRFSGHQFPNYSSELNVNALLLGDSALYLCASSLGQSYGYTFGSGTRLTVV.